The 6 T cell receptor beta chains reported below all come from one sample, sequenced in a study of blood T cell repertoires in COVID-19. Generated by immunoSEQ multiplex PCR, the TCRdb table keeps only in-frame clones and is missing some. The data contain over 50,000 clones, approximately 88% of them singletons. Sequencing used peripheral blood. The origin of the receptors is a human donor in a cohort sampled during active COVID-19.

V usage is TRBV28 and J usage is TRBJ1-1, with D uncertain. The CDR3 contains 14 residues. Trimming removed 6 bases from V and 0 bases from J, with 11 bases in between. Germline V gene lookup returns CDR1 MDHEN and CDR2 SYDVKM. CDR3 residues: CASSPGRVNTEAFF. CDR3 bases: TGTGCCAGCAGCCCTGGGCGGGTGAACACTGAAGCTTTCTTT. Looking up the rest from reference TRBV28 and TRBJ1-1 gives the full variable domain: DVKVTQSSRYLVKRTGEKVFLECVQDMDHENMFWYRQDPGLGLRLIYFSYDVKMKEKGDIPEGYSVSREKKERFSLILESASTNQTSMYLCASSPGRVNTEAFFGQGTRLTVV.

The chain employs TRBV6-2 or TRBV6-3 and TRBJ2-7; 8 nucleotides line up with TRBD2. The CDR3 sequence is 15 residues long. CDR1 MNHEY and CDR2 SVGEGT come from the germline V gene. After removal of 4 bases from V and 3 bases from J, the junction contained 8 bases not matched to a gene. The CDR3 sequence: CASSSLAGRFYEQYF. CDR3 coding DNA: TGTGCCAGCAGTTCTCTAGCGGGCCGTTTCTACGAGCAGTACTTC.

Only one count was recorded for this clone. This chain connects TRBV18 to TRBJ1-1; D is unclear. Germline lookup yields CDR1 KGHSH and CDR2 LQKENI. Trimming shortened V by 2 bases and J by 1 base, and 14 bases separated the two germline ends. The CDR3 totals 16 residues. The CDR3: CASSPRRGTQNTEAFF. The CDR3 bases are TGTGCCAGCTCACCAAGAAGAGGCACCCAGAACACTGAAGCTTTCTTT.

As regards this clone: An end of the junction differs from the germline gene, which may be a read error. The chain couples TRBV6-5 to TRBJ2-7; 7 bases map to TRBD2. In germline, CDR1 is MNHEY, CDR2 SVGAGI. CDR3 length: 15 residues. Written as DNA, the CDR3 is TGTGCCAGCAGTTACTCTTCCGTGTCTCCAGCGGGGCGGAACTTC. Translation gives CASSYSSVSPAGRNF.

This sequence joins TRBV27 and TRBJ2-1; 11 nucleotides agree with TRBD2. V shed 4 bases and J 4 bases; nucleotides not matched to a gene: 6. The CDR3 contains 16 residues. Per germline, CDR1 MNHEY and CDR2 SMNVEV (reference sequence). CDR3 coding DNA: TGTGCCAGCAGTTCCCTCCCTAGCGGGGGGTACAATGAGCAGTTCTTC. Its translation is CASSSLPSGGYNEQFF.

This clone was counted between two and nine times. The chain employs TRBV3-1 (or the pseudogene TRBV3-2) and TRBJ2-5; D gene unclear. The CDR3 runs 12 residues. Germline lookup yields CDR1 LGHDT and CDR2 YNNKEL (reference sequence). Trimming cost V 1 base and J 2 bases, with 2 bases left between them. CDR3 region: CASSQVQETQYF. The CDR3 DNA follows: TGTGCCAGCAGCCAAGTACAAGAGACCCAGTACTTC.